The sequence of this T cell receptor (beta chain) was determined in a study of blood T cell repertoires in COVID-19. Study as a whole: The United States, Italy and Spain provided the acute and convalescent COVID-19 samples. Sample material is recorded as cDNA or gDNA derived from T cells, B-cell-depleted T cells, or PBMCs.

Under the authors' procedure: Amplification of reference gene primers provided the estimated nucleated cell counts. The data were produced by immunoSEQ multiplex PCR, yet TCRdb's version contains in-frame clones alone and is incomplete. Clonal size and the V and J genes are those of that table, whereas D and trimming came from the DNA. The repertoire consists of about 180,000 clones, with around 89% occurring once and the leading ten covering under 4.5%. This clone was seen more than once but under ten times. This CDR3 contains 12 residues. V was trimmed by 3 bases and J by 8 bases, leaving 8 bases between them.

The chain is built from TRBV12-3 or TRBV12-4 and TRBJ2-1; D remains ambiguous. The specimen was peripheral blood. This clonotype originated in a woman in her twenties or thirties with acute or convalescent COVID-19. CDR3 loop: CASSFERYEQFF. DNA of the CDR3: TGTGCCAGCAGTTTTGAGAGGTATGAGCAGTTCTTC.